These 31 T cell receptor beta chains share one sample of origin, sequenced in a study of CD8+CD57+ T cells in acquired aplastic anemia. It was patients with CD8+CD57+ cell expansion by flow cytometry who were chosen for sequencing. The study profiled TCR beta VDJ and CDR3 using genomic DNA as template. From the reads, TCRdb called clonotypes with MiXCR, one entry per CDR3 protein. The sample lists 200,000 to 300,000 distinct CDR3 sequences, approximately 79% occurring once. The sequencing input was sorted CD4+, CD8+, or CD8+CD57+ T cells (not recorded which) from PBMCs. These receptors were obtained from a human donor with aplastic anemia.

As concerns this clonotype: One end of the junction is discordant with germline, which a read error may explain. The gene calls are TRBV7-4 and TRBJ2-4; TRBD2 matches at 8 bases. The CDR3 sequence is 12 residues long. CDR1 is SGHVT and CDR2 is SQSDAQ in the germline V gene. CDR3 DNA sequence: TGTGCCAGCAGCGTAGCGGGGAACATTCATTCCTTC. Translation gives CASSVAGNIHSF.

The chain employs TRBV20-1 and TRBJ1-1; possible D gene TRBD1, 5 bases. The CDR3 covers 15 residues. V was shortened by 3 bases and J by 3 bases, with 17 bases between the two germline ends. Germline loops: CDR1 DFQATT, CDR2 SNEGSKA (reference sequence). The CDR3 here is CSASSWGRKYTEAFF. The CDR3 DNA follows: TGCAGTGCTAGTAGTTGGGGACGGAAGTACACTGAAGCTTTCTTT.

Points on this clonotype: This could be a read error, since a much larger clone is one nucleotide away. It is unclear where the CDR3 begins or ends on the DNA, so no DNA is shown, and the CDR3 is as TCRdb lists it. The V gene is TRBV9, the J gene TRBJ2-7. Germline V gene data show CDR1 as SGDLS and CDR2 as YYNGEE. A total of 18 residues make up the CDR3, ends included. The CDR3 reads CASSVGPDTQYFAYEQYV.

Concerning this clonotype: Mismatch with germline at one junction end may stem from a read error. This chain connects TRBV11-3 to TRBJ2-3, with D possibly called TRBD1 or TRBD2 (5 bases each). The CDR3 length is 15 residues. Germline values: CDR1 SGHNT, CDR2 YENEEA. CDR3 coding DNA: TGCGCCAGCAGCTTGACCCAGGGACCGTTTGATACGCAGTATTTT. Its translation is CASSLTQGPFDTQYF.

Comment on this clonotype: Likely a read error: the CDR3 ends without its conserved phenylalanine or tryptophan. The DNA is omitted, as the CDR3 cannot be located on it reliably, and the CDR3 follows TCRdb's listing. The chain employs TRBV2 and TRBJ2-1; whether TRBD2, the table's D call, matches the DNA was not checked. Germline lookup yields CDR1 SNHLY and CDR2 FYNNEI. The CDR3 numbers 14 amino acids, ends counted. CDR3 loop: CASGEGGTDTQHFC.

This CDR3 reads CASSELEPYGYTF. CDR3 DNA sequence: TGTGCCAGCAGTGAGCTAGAGCCCTATGGCTACACCTTC. This chain uses TRBV2 with TRBJ1-2; D unresolved. This CDR3 is 13 amino acids long. Trimming cost V 3 bases and J 4 bases, with 9 bases left between them. From germline, CDR1 is SNHLY and CDR2 FYNNEI. Combining the CDR3 with reference TRBV2 and TRBJ1-2 gives the whole variable domain EPEVTQTPSHQVTQMGQEVILRCVPISNHLYFYWYRQILGQKVEFLVSFYNNEISEKSEIFDDQFSVERPDGSNFTLKIRSTKLEDSAMYFCASSELEPYGYTFGSGTRLTVV.

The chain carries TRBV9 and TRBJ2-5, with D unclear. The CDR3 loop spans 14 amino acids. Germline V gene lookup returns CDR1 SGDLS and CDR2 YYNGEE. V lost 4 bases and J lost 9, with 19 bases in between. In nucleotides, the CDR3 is TGTGCCAGCAGCACCGGCAGCAGGCAAATGGCCCAGTACTTC. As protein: CASSTGSRQMAQYF.

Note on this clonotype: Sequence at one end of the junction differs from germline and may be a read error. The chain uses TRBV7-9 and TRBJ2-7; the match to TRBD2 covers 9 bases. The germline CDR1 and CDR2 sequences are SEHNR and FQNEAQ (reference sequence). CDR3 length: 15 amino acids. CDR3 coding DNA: TGTGCCAGCAGCTGTGAAAGAAGCGGGGGGAACGATCAGTACTTC. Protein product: CASSCERSGGNDQYF. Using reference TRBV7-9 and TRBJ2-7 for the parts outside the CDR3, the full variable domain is DTGVSQNPRHKITKRGQNVTFRCDPISEHNRLYWYRQTLGQGPEFLTYFQNEAQLEKSRLLSDRFSAERPKGSFSTLEIQRTEQGDSAMYLCASSCERSGGNDQYFGPGTRLTVT.

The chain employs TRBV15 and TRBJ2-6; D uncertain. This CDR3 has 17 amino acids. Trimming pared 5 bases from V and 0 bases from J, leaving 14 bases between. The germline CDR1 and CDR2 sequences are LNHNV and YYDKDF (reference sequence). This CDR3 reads CATSLGRVPSGANVLTF. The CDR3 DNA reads TGTGCCACCAGCCTAGGGCGCGTACCCTCTGGGGCCAACGTCCTGACTTTC.

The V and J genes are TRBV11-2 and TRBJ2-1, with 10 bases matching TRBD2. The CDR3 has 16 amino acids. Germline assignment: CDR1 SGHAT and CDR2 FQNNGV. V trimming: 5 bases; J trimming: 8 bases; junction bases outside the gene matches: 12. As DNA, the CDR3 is TGTGCCAGCAGCAATCAAAGTAGCGGGGGGAGCGATGAGCAGTTCTTC. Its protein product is CASSNQSSGGSDEQFF. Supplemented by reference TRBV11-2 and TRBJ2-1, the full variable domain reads EAGVAQSPRYKIIEKRQSVAFWCNPISGHATLYWYQQILGQGPKLLIQFQNNGVVDDSQLPKDRFSAERLKGVDSTLKIQPAKLEDSAVYLCASSNQSSGGSDEQFFGPGTRLTVL.

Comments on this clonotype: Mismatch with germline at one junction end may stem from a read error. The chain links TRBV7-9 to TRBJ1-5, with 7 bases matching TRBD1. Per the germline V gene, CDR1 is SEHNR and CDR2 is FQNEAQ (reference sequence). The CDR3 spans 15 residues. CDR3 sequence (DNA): TGCGCCAGCAGCCTGGGACAGAATAGCAATCAGCCCCAGCATTTT. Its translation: CASSLGQNSNQPQHF.

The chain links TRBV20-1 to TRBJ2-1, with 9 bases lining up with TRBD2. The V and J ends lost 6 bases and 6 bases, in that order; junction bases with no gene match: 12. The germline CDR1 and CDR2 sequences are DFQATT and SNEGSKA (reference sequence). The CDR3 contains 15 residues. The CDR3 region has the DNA TGCAGTGCCAGCCGTCGGGCGGGAGGGCCCAATGAGCAGTTCTTC. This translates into CSASRRAGGPNEQFF.

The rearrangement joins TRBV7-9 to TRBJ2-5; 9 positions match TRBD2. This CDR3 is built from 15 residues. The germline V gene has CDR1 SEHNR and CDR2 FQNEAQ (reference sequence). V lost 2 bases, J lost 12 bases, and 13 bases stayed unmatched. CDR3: CASSLQQSGRNDEYF. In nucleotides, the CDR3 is TGTGCCAGCAGCTTACAACAAAGCGGGAGGAACGATGAGTACTTC.

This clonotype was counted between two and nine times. The CDR3 DNA follows: TGCAGTGCTAGAGATAGGCAGGGAGCCTACGAGCAGTACTTC. Translated: CSARDRQGAYEQYF. The chain has TRBV20-1 and TRBJ2-7; D tentatively reads TRBD1 or TRBD2 (5 bases each). The V end was cut by 0 bases, the J end by 2 bases, with 11 bases between. The CDR3 runs to 14 residues. Germline V lookup: CDR1 DFQATT, CDR2 SNEGSKA (reference sequence).

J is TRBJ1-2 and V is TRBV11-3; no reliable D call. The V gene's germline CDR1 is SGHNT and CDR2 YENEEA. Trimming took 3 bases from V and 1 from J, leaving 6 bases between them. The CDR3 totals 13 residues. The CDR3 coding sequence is TGTGCCAGCAGCTTCGACAATAACTATGGCTACACCTTC. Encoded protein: CASSFDNNYGYTF. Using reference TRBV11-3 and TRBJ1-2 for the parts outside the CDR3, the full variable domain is EAGVVQSPRYKIIEKKQPVAFWCNPISGHNTLYWYLQNLGQGPELLIRYENEEAVDDSQLPKDRFSAERLKGVDSTLKIQPAELGDSAVYLCASSFDNNYGYTFGSGTRLTVV.

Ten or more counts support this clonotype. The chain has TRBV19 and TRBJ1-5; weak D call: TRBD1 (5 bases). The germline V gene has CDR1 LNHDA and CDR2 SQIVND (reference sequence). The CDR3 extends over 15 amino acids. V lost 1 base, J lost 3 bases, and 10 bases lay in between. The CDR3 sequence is CASSIAGGYNQPQHF. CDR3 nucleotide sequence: TGTGCCAGTAGTATAGCGGGGGGGTACAATCAGCCCCAGCATTTT.

CDR3 protein: CASSLTGGAYEQYF. The CDR3, as DNA: TGTGCCAGCAGCTTGACAGGGGGCGCCTACGAGCAGTACTTC. The chain is built from TRBV11-3 and TRBJ2-7, with 10 bases that match TRBD1. After removal of 3 bases from V and 2 bases from J, the junction contained 1 base not matched to a gene. Germline CDR1 and CDR2: SGHNT and YENEEA. The CDR3 is made up of 14 amino acids.

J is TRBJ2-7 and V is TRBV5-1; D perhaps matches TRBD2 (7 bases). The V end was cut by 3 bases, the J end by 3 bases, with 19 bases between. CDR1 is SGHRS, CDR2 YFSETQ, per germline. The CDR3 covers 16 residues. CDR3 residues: CASSSGGGQQVYEQYF. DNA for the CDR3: TGCGCCAGCAGCTCTGGCGGGGGCCAGCAAGTCTACGAGCAGTACTTC.

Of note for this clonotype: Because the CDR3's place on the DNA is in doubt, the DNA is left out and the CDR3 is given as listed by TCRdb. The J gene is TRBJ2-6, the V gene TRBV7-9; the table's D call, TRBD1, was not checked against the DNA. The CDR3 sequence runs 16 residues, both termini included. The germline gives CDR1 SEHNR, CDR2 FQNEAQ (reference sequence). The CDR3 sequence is CAGQWAGRTQYFGLTF.

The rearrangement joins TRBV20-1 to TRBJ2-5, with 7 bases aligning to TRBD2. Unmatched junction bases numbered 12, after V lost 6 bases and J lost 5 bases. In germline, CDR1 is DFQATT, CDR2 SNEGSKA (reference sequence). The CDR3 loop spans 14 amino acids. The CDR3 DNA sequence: TGCAGTGCCACCCCGGGGGGACCGCTTGAGACCCAGTACTTC. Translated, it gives CSATPGGPLETQYF.

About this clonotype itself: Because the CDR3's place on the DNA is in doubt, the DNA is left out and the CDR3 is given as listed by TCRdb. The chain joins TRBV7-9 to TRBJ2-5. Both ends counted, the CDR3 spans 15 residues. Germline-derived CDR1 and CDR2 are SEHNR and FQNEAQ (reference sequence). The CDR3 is CASSLGSDTQYFGYF.

CDR3 region: CSARLAGGSEQFF. In DNA, the CDR3 is TGCAGTGCCCGACTAGCGGGGGGCAGTGAGCAGTTCTTC. The J gene is TRBJ2-1, the V gene TRBV20-1, with 13 bases identical to TRBD2. From germline, CDR1 is DFQATT and CDR2 SNEGSKA (reference sequence). Trimming at V came to 6 bases and at J to 9 bases, leaving 5 bases not matched to a gene. This CDR3 spans 13 amino acids.

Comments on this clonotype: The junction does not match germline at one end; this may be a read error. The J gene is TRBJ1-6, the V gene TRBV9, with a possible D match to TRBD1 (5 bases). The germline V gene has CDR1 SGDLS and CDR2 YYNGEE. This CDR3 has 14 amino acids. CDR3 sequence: CASSAGSDTQYLDF. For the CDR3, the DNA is TGTGCCAGCAGCGCAGGGTCAGATACGCAGTATCTTGACTTT.

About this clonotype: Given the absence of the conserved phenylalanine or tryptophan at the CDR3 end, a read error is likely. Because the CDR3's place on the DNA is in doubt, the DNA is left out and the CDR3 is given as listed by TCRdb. The CDR3 region is CASGVAGRADYYY. The rearrangement joins TRBV7-2 to TRBJ2-3; the table's D call of TRBD2 was not tested on the DNA. Germline CDR1 SGHTA, CDR2 FQGNSA. The CDR3 sequence runs 13 residues, both termini included.

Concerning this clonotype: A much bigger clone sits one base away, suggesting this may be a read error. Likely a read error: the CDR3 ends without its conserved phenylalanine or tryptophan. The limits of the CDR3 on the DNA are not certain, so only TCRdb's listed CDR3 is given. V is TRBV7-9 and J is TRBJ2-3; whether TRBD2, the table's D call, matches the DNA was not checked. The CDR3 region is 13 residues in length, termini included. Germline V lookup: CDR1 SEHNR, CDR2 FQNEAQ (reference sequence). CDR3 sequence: CASSVQRSGGHDE.

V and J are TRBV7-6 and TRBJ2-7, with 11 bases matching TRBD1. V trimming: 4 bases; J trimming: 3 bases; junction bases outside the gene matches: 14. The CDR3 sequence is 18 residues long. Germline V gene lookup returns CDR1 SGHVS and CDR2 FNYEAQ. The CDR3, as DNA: TGTGCCAGCAGCTCGGACAGGGGGCATTCACCCCTCCACTACGAGCAGTACTTC. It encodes CASSSDRGHSPLHYEQYF. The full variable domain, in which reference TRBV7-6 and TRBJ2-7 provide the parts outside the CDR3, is GAGVSQSPRYKVTKRGQDVALRCDPISGHVSLYWYRQALGQGPEFLTYFNYEAQQDKSGLPNDRFSAERPEGSISTLTIQRTEQRDSAMYRCASSSDRGHSPLHYEQYFGPGTRLTVT.

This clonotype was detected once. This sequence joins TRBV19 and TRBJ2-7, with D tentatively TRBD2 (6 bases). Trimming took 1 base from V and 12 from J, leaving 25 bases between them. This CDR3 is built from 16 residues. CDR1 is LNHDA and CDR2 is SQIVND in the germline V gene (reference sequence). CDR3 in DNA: TGTGCCAGTAGTATAGCTAGCGAAGCCTACAATGAGCAGTTGTACGTC. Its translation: CASSIASEAYNEQLYV.

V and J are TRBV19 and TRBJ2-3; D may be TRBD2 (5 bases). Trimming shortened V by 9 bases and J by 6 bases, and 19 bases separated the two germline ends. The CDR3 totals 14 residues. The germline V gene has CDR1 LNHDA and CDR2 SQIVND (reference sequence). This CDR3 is CASKLPGGPDTQYF. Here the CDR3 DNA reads TGTGCCAGCAAGTTACCAGGAGGTCCCGATACGCAGTATTTT. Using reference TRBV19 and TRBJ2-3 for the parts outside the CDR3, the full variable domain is DGGITQSPKYLFRKEGQNVTLSCEQNLNHDAMYWYRQDPGQGLRLIYYSQIVNDFQKGDIAEGYSVSREKKESFPLTVTSAQKNPTAFYLCASKLPGGPDTQYFGPGTRLTVL.

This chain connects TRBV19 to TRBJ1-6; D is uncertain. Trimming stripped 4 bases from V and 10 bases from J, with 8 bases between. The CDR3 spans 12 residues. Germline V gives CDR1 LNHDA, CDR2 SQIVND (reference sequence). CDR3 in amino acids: CASSNPDSPLHF. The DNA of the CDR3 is TGTGCCAGTAGTAACCCAGACTCACCCCTCCACTTT.

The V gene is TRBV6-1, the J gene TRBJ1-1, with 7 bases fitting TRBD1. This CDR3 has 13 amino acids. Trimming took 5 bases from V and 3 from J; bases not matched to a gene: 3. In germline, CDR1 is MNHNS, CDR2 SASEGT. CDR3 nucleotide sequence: TGTGCCAGCAGTCGACAGGGTTACACTGAAGCTTTCTTT. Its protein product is CASSRQGYTEAFF.

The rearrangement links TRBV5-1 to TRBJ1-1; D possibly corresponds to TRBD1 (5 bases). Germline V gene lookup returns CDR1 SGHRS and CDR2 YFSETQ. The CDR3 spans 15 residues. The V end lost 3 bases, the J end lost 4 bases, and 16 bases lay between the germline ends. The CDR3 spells CASSSGDVGPTEAFF. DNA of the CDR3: TGCGCCAGCAGCTCGGGTGATGTGGGACCCACTGAAGCTTTCTTT.